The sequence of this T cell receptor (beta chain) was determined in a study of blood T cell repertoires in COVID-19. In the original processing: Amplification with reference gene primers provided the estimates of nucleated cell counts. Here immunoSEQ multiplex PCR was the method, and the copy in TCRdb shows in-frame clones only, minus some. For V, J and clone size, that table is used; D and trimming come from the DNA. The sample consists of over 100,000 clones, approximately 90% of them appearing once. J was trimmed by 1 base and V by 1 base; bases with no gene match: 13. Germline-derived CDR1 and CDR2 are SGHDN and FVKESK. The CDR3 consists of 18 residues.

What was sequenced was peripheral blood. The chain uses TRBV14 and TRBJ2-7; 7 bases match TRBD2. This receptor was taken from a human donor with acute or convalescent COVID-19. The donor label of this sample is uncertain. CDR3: CASSQVLGEGTPSYEQYF. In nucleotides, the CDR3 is TGTGCCAGCAGCCAAGTTCTCGGGGAGGGGACCCCATCCTACGAGCAGTACTTC.